One sample yielded the 9 T cell receptor beta chains listed below, sequenced in a study of Ad26.COV2.S vaccination and SARS-CoV-2 variants. Specified treatment: about 20 received Ad26.COV2.S at low or high dose, single or two shots; roughly five received placebo; per-sample allocation not given. Samples came from day 63 after the first vaccine or placebo injection. Generated by immunoSEQ multiplex PCR, the TCRdb table keeps only in-frame clones and is missing some. The data show about 470,000 clones, with less than 95% seen just once and around 4.5% held by the top ten. The sample consisted of peripheral blood, taken in a trial of Ad26.COV2.S vaccine versus placebo. The receptors here all came from a person between 18 and 60 years old who received the Ad26.COV2.S COVID-19 vaccine or a placebo.

The chain couples TRBV19 to TRBJ2-3; D is uncertain. The CDR3 has 13 amino acids. The V and J ends lost 3 bases and 2 bases respectively, with 6 bases between them. Germline V CDR1 and CDR2: LNHDA, SQIVND (reference sequence). CDR3 sequence (DNA): TGTGCCAGTAGTATCTGGAACACAGATACGCAGTATTTT. Translation: CASSIWNTDTQYF.

The chain couples TRBV7-6 to TRBJ2-3, with TRBD2 identical over 11 bases. Germline values: CDR1 SGHVS, CDR2 FNYEAQ. This CDR3 is 18 amino acids long. J lost 0 bases, V lost 5 bases, and 10 bases had no gene match. The CDR3 DNA reads as TGTGCCAGCAGCCCGACTAGCGGGAATCGCCTTAGCACAGATACGCAGTATTTT. Translation: CASSPTSGNRLSTDTQYF.

The chain is built from TRBV29-1 and TRBJ1-2; the D is unclear. Germline values: CDR1 SQVTM, CDR2 ANQGSEA. This CDR3 comprises 16 residues. V lost 0 bases, J lost 2 bases, and 16 bases lay in between. The CDR3 DNA reads TGCAGCGTTGAAGATCGCGTCCGGAGCGGAAACTATGGCTACACCTTC. Translating gives CSVEDRVRSGNYGYTF.

The V call is TRBV28, the J call TRBJ1-2, with no clear D. Trimming shortened V by 6 bases and J by 1 base, and 9 bases separated the two germline ends. The CDR3 totals 13 residues. Looked up from germline, CDR1 is MDHEN and CDR2 is SYDVKM. The CDR3 nucleotides read TGTGCCAGCAGGGTCAGTTATAACTATGGCTACACCTTC. Its protein product is CASRVSYNYGYTF.

The chain uses TRBV28 and TRBJ2-1; weak D call: TRBD2 (6 bases). V gave up 0 bases and J gave up 4 bases, with 13 bases separating them. The CDR3 is made up of 16 amino acids. CDR1 is MDHEN and CDR2 is SYDVKM in the germline V gene. CDR3 DNA: TGTGCCAGCAGTTTATGGGGTAGCGGAGAGTACAATGAGCAGTTCTTC. Translation gives CASSLWGSGEYNEQFF.

V gene TRBV7-9 combines with J gene TRBJ1-6; a weak D match, TRBD1 (6 bases). Deletions cut 4 bases from V and 0 bases from J, with 10 bases between. Germline assignment: CDR1 SEHNR and CDR2 FQNEAQ (reference sequence). The CDR3 has 16 amino acids. CDR3 nucleotides: TGTGCCAGCAGCTCCCAGGGGAGCTCCTATAATTCACCCCTCCACTTT. Translated, it gives CASSSQGSSYNSPLHF. Based on the CDR3 plus reference TRBV7-9 and TRBJ1-6, the full variable domain is DTGVSQNPRHKITKRGQNVTFRCDPISEHNRLYWYRQTLGQGPEFLTYFQNEAQLEKSRLLSDRFSAERPKGSFSTLEIQRTEQGDSAMYLCASSSQGSSYNSPLHFGNGTRLTVT.

This rearrangement joins TRBV3-1 (or the pseudogene TRBV3-2) to TRBJ2-7; 16 bases map to TRBD2. V dropped 7 bases and J dropped 4; count of bases not matched to a gene: 13. This CDR3 region has 18 residues. CDR1 is LGHDT and CDR2 is YNNKEL in the germline V gene (reference sequence). The CDR3 region is CASTPGTSGRAGIYEQYF. Here the CDR3 DNA reads TGTGCCAGCACCCCCGGGACTAGCGGGAGGGCCGGAATTTACGAGCAGTACTTC.

This clone was counted only a few times. The chain couples TRBV27 to TRBJ2-7; D assignment may be TRBD1 or TRBD2 (6 bases each). The V end was cut by 6 bases, the J end by 3 bases, with 18 bases between. The V gene's germline CDR1 is MNHEY and CDR2 SMNVEV (reference sequence). The CDR3 length is 15 residues. Written as DNA, the CDR3 is TGTGCCAGCAGAGGGGGGATGATAAGTAACTACGAGCAGTACTTC. Residues: CASRGGMISNYEQYF.

V gene TRBV29-1 combines with J gene TRBJ2-1, with TRBD2 identical over 12 bases. CDR1 SQVTM and CDR2 ANQGSEA come from the germline V gene. V lost 6 bases to trimming and J lost 7 bases; unmatched junction nucleotides: 7. The CDR3 length is 14 residues. CDR3 sequence: CSVETSGSLNEQFF. The CDR3, as DNA: TGCAGCGTAGAGACTAGCGGGAGTTTGAATGAGCAGTTCTTC.